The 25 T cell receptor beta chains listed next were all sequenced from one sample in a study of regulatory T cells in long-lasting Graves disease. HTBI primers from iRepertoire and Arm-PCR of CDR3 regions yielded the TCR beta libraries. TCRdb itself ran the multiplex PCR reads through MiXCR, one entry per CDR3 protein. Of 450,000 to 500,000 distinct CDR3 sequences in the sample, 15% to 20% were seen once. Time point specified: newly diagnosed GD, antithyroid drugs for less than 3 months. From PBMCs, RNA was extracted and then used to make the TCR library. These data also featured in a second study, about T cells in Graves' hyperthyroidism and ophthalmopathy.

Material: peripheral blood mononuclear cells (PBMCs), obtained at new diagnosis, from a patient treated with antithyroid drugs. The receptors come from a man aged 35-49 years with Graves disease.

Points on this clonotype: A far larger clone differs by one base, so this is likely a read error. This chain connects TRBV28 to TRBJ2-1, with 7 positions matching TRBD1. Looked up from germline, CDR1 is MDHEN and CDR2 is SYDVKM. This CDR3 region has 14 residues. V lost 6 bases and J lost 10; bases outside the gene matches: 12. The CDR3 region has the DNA TGTGCCAGCAGGGGGGACAGTGAGACCTACGAGCAGTTCTTC. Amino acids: CASRGDSETYEQFF.

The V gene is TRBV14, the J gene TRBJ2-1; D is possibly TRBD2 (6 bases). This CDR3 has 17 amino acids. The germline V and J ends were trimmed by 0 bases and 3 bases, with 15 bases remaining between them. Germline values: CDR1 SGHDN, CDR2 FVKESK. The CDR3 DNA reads TGTGCCAGCAGCCAAGATAAAACGGGAGTGTACTACAATGAGCAGTTCTTC. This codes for CASSQDKTGVYYNEQFF.

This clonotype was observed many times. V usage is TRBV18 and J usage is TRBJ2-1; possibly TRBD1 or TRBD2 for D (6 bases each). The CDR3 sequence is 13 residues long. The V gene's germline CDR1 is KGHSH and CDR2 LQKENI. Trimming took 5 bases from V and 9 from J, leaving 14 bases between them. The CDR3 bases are TGTGCCAGCTCAGCCACACAGGGAGGTGAGCAGTTCTTC. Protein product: CASSATQGGEQFF. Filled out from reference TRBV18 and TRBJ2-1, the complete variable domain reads NAGVMQNPRHLVRRRGQEARLRCSPMKGHSHVYWYRQLPEEGLKFMVYLQKENIIDESGMPKERFSAEFPKEGPSILRIQQVVRGDSAAYFCASSATQGGEQFFGPGTRLTVL.

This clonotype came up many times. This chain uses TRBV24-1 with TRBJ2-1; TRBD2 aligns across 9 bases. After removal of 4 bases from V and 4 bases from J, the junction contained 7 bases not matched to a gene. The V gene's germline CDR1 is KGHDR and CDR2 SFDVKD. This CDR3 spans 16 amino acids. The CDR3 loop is CATSDPGTSFYNEQFF. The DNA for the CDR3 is TGTGCCACCAGTGACCCCGGGACTAGCTTTTACAATGAGCAGTTCTTC.

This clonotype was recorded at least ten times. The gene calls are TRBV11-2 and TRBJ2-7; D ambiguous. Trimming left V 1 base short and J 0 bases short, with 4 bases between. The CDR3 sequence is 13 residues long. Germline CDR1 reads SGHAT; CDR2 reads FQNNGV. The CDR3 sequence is CASSLGASYEQYF. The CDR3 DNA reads TGTGCCAGCAGCTTAGGGGCCTCCTACGAGCAGTACTTC.

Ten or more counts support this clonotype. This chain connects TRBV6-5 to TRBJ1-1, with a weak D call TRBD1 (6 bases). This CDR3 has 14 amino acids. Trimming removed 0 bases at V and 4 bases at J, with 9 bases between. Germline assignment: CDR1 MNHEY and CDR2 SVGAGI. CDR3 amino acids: CASSYSTGSTEAFF. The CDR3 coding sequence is TGTGCCAGCAGTTACTCGACAGGATCCACTGAAGCTTTCTTT.

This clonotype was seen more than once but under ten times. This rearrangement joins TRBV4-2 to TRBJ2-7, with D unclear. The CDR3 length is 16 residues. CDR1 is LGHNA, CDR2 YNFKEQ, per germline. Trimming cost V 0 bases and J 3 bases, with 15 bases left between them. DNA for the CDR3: TGTGCCAGCAGCCAAGATCGGACCCTGTGGGTCTACGAGCAGTACTTC. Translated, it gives CASSQDRTLWVYEQYF.

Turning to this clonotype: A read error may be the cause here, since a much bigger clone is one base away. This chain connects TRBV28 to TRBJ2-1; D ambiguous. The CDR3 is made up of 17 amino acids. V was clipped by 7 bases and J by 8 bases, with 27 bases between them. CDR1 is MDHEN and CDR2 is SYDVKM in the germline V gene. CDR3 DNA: TGTGCCAGCACCCCGCTCCGGAAGTGGGCTGTGCTCCATGAGCAGTTCTTC. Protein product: CASTPLRKWAVLHEQFF.

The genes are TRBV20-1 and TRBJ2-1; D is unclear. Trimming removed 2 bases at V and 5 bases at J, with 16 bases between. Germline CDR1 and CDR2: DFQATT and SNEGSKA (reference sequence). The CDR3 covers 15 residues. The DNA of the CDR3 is TGCAGTGCTAGATCTACTTTGATGGACCACAATGAGCAGTTCTTC. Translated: CSARSTLMDHNEQFF.

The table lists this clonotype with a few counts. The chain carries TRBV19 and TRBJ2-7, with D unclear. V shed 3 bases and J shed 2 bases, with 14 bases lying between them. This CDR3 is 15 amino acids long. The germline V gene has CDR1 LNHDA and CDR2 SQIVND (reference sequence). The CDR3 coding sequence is TGTGCCAGTAGTATCGGTGGCAGGAACACCTACGAGCAGTACTTC. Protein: CASSIGGRNTYEQYF.

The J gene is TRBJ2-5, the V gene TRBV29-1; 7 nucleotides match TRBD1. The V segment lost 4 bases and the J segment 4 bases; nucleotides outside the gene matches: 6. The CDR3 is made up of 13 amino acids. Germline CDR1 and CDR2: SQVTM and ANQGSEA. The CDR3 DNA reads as TGCAGCGTTGTGAGGGGGCGCCTAGAGACCCAGTACTTC. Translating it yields CSVVRGRLETQYF.

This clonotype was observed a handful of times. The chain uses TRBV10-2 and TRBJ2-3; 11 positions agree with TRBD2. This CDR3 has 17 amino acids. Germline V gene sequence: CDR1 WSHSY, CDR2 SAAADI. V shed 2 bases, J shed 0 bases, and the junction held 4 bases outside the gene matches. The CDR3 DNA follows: TGCGCCAGCAGTGAGACTAGCGGGGGCCCTAGCACAGATACGCAGTATTTT. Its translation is CASSETSGGPSTDTQYF.

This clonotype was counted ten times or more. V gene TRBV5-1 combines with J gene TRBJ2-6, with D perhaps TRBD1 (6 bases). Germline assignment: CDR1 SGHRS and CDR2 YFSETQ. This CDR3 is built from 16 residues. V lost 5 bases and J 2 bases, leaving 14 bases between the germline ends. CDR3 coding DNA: TGCGCCAGCAGGGAAGAGGGGGTCCCTGGGGCCAACGTCCTGACTTTC. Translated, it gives CASREEGVPGANVLTF.

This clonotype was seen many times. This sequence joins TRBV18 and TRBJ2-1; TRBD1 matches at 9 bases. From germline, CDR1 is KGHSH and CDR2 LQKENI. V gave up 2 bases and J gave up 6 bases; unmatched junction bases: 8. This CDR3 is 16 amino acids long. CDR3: CASSPGRQGVSNEQFF. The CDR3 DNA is TGTGCCAGCTCACCAGGTCGACAGGGGGTAAGCAATGAGCAGTTCTTC.

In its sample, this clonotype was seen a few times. DNA of the CDR3: TGTGCCAGCACCCCCCGGACGGACGCCTCCTACGAGCAGTACTTC. Its translation: CASTPRTDASYEQYF. The chain carries TRBV11-2 and TRBJ2-7; no clear D. CDR3 length equals 15 residues. V was clipped by 7 bases and J by 0 bases, with 16 bases between them. The germline CDR1 and CDR2 sequences are SGHAT and FQNNGV.

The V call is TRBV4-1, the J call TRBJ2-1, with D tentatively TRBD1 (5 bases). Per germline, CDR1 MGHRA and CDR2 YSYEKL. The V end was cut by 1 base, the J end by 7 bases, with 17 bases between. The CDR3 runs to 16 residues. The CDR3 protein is CASSQVGPVSGNEQFF. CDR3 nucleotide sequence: TGCGCCAGCAGCCAAGTTGGGCCAGTTTCAGGGAATGAGCAGTTCTTC.

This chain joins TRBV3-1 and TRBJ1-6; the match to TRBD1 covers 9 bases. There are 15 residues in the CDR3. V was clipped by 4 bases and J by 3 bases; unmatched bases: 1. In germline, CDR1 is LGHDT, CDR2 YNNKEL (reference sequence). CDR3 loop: CASSRDRDYNSPLHF. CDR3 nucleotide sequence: TGTGCCAGCAGCCGGGACAGGGACTATAATTCACCCCTCCACTTT.

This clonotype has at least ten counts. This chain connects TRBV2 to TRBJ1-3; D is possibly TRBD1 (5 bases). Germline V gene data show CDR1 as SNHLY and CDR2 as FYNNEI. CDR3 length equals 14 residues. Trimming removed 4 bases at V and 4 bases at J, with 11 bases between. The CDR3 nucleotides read TGTGCCAGCAGTGCCGGGACTATAGGAAACACCATATATTTT. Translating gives CASSAGTIGNTIYF.

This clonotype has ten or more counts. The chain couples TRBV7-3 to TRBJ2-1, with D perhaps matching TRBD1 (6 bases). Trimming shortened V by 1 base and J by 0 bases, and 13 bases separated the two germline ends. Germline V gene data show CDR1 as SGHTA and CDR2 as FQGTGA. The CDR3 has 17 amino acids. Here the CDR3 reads CASSLMGADSSYNEQFF. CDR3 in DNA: TGTGCCAGCAGCTTAATGGGGGCGGATAGCTCCTACAATGAGCAGTTCTTC.

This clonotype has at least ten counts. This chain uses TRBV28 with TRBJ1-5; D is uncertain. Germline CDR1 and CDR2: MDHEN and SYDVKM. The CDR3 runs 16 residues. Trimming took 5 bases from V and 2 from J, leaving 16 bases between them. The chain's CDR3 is CASSPSGLKRNQPQHF. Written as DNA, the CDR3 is TGTGCCAGCAGTCCGTCTGGACTTAAGCGCAATCAGCCCCAGCATTTT.

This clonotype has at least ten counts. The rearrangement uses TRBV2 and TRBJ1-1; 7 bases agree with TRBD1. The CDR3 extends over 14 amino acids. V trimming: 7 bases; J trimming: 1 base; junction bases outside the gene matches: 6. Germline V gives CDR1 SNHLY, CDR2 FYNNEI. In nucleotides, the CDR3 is TGTGCCAGCACCCCAAGACAGGGGAACACTGAAGCTTTCTTT. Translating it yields CASTPRQGNTEAFF.

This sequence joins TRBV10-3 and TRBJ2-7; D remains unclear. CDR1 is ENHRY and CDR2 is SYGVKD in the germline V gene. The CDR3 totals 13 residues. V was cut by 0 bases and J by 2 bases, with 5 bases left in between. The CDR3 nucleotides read TGTGCCATCAGTGAGTCGACGGCCTACGAGCAGTACTTC. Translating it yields CAISESTAYEQYF.

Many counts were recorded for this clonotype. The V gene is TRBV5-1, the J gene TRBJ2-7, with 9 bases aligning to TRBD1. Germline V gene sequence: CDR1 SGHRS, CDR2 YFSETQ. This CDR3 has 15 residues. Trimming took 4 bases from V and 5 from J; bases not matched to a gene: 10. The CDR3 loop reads CASSGGTGYPHEQYF. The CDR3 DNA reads TGCGCCAGCAGCGGTGGGACAGGGTATCCCCACGAGCAGTACTTC.

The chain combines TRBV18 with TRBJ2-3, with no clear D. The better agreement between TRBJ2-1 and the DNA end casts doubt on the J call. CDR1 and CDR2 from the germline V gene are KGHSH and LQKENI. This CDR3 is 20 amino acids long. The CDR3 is CASSPPLGPWQIGFIHEQFF. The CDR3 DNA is TGTGCCAGCTCACCACCGTTAGGCCCTTGGCAGATAGGGTTCATCCATGAGCAGTTCTTC.

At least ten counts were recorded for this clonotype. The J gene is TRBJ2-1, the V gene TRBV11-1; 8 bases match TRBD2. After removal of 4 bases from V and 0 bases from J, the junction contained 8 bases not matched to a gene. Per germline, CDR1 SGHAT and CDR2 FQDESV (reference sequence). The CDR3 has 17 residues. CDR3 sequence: CASSSALAGSSYNEQFF. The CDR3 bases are TGTGCCAGCAGCTCAGCCCTAGCGGGTAGCTCCTACAATGAGCAGTTCTTC.